Presented here are 7 T cell receptor beta chains from one specimen sequenced in a study of identical twins. TCRdb re-analysed the 5' RACE reads in MiXCR, keeping a single row per CDR3 protein. Among approximately 500,000 distinct CDR3 sequences listed, 20% to 30% were seen once. The sample also formed part of further work on T cells expressing NK-cell markers.

Specimen: CD4+ T cells sorted from blood. The receptors originated from a young woman in good health.

V gene TRBV12-3 or TRBV12-4 combines with J gene TRBJ1-6; D remains unclear. V was pared by 3 bases and J by 10 bases, with 19 bases between. The CDR3 runs to 16 residues. Here the CDR3 reads CASSFGVGGIGSPLHF. The CDR3 DNA sequence: TGTGCCAGCAGTTTTGGGGTCGGCGGGATAGGGTCACCCCTCCACTTT.

This clonotype was observed a handful of times. The CDR3, as DNA: TGTGCCAGCAGCGCTGGGACTAGCGGGATACGCGAGCAGTACTTC. It yields the protein CASSAGTSGIREQYF. The chain joins TRBV9 to TRBJ2-7; the match to TRBD2 covers 13 bases. J gave up 6 bases and V 3 bases, and 6 bases lay outside the gene matches. Germline loops: CDR1 SGDLS, CDR2 YYNGEE. This CDR3 region has 15 residues.

This clonotype was seen a single time. J is TRBJ2-3 and V is TRBV9; the D gene is possibly TRBD2 (6 bases). V lost 3 bases, J lost 6 bases, and 14 bases lay in between. This CDR3 has 14 amino acids. Germline CDR1 and CDR2: SGDLS and YYNGEE. The CDR3 nucleotides read TGTGCCAGCAGCGCCCGGGACTTGATGGATACGCAGTATTTT. Amino acid sequence: CASSARDLMDTQYF. The complete variable domain, with remaining parts taken from reference TRBV9 and TRBJ2-3, reads DSGVTQTPKHLITATGQRVTLRCSPRSGDLSVYWYQQSLDQGLQFLIQYYNGEERAKGNILERFSAQQFPDLHSELNLSSLELGDSALYFCASSARDLMDTQYFGPGTRLTVL.

The genes are TRBV12-3 or TRBV12-4 and TRBJ1-1; D is undetermined. This CDR3 comprises 13 residues. V lost 8 bases and J 1 base, leaving 11 bases between the germline ends. The CDR3 loop reads CASAQSENTEAFF. As DNA, the CDR3 is TGTGCCAGCGCACAGTCTGAGAACACTGAAGCTTTCTTT.

The chain recombines TRBV27 with TRBJ2-2; 7 nucleotides agree with TRBD2. This CDR3 spans 15 amino acids. The germline V gene encodes CDR1 MNHEY and CDR2 SMNVEV (reference sequence). With V trimmed by 9 bases and J by 3 bases, 10 bases remained unmatched. DNA for the CDR3: TGTGCCAGTGGGGGGGGGATTGGGTACACCGGGGAGCTGTTTTTT. It specifies CASGGGIGYTGELFF.

The CDR3 reads CASGRNYGYTF. The CDR3 DNA follows: TGTGCCAGCGGCAGGAACTATGGCTACACCTTC. This sequence joins TRBV12-3 or TRBV12-4 and TRBJ1-2; D ambiguous. Trimming took off 8 bases at V and 2 bases at J, with 6 bases between the two ends. The CDR3 consists of 11 residues.

This clonotype was seen a few times. The chain employs TRBV28 and TRBJ2-2; perhaps TRBD2 as D (5 bases). Between the trimmed V and J ends, which lost 6 bases and 8 bases, there was a span of 16 bases. Germline CDR1 MDHEN, CDR2 SYDVKM. This CDR3 has 14 amino acids. The CDR3 loop reads CASSGSLRTGELFF. CDR3 coding DNA: TGTGCCAGCAGCGGGTCGCTACGGACTGGGGAGCTGTTTTTT.